This T cell receptor beta chain was captured in a study of shared clonotypes between healthy human individuals. Trimming pared 1 base from V and 5 bases from J, leaving 12 bases between. The CDR3 is 15 amino acids. Germline CDR1 reads SEHNR; CDR2 reads FQNEAQ (reference sequence). Selected positively for CCR7 and CD45RO-negative, naive CD8 cells excluded terminally differentiated effector memory CD45RA+ cells. Measured with immunoSEQ multiplex PCR; TCRdb has only the in-frame clones, and not every one. The sample holds about 2.2 million clones; roughly 95% are singletons and the top ten take about 1.7%.

Sequences were obtained from naive CD8+ T cells from PBMCs. The genes are TRBV7-9 and TRBJ1-5; perhaps TRBD1 as D (5 bases). This sequence was found in a man aged 18 to 29 in good health. Some clones in this sample may be carry-over from other donors' samples. CDR3 loop: CASSLGVQADQPQHF. CDR3 coding DNA: TGTGCCAGCAGCTTAGGGGTACAGGCGGATCAGCCCCAGCATTTT.